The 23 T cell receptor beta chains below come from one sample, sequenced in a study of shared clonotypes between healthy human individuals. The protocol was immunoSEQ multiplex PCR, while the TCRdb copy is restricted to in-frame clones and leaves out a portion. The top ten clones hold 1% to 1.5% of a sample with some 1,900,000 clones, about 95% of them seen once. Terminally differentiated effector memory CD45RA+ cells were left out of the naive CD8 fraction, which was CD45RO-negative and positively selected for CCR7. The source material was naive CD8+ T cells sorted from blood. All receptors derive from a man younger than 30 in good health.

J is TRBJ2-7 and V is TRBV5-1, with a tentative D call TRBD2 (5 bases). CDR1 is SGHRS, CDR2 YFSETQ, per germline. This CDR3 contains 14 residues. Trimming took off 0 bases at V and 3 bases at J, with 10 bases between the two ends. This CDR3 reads CASSLGGSFYEQYF. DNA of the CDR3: TGCGCCAGCAGCTTGGGTGGGAGCTTCTACGAGCAGTACTTC. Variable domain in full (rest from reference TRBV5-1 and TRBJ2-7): KAGVTQTPRYLIKTRGQQVTLSCSPISGHRSVSWYQQTPGQGLQFLFEYFSETQRNKGNFPGRFSGRQFSNSRSEMNVSTLELGDSALYLCASSLGGSFYEQYFGPGTRLTVT.

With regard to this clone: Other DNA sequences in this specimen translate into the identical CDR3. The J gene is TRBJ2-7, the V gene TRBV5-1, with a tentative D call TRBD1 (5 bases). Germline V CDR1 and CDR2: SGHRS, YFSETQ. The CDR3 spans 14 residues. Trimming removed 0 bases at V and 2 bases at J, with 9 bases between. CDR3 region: CASSLEAGTYEQYF. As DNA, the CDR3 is TGCGCCAGCAGCTTGGAAGCAGGGACCTACGAGCAGTACTTC.

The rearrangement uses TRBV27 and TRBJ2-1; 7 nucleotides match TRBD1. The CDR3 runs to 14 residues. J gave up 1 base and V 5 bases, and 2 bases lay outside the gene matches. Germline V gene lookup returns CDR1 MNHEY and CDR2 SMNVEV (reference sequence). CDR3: CASSHRGSYNEQFF. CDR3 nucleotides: TGTGCCAGCAGTCACAGGGGATCCTACAATGAGCAGTTCTTC.

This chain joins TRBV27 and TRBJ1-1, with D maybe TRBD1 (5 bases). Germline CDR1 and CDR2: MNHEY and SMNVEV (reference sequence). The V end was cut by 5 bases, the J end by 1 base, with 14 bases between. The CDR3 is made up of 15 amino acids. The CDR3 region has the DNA TGTGCCAGCAGTCCAACGGGGCCCTCGAACACTGAAGCTTTCTTT. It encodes CASSPTGPSNTEAFF.

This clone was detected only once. The CDR3 DNA reads TGTGCCAGCAGTTACCGGGTCGTTACCGGGGAGCTGTTTTTT. Protein sequence: CASSYRVVTGELFF. This chain uses TRBV28 with TRBJ2-2; no clear D. Trimming took 4 bases from V and 5 from J, leaving 11 bases between them. CDR1 and CDR2 (germline): MDHEN, SYDVKM. The CDR3 length is 14 residues.

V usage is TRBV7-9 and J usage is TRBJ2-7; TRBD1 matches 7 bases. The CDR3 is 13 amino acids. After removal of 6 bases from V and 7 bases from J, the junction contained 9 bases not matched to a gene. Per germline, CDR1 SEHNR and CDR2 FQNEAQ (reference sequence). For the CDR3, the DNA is TGTGCCAGCAGTGCGACAGGGCGTCGGGAGCAGTACTTC. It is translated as CASSATGRREQYF. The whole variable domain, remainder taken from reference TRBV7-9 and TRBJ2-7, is DTGVSQNPRHKITKRGQNVTFRCDPISEHNRLYWYRQTLGQGPEFLTYFQNEAQLEKSRLLSDRFSAERPKGSFSTLEIQRTEQGDSAMYLCASSATGRREQYFGPGTRLTVT.

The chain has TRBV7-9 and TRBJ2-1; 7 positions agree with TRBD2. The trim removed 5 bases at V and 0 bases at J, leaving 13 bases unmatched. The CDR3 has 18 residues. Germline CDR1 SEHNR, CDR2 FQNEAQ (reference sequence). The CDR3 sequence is CASSPLGGGSSSYNEQFF. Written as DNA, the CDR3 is TGTGCCAGCAGCCCACTCGGCGGGGGATCTAGCTCCTACAATGAGCAGTTCTTC.

The CDR3 protein is CASSQGTVGAYEQYF. The CDR3 bases are TGCGCCAGCAGCCAAGGGACAGTGGGAGCCTACGAGCAGTACTTC. The chain combines TRBV4-1 with TRBJ2-7, with D possibly being TRBD1 (6 bases). From germline, CDR1 is MGHRA and CDR2 YSYEKL. There are 15 residues in the CDR3. Trimming pared 1 base from V and 2 bases from J, leaving 12 bases between.

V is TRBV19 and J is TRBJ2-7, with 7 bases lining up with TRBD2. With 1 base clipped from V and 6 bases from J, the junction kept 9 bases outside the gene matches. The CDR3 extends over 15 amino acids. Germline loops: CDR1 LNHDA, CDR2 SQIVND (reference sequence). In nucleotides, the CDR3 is TGTGCCAGTAGTATAGGGGCTAGCGGCGGGTCCGAGCAGTACTTC. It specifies CASSIGASGGSEQYF.

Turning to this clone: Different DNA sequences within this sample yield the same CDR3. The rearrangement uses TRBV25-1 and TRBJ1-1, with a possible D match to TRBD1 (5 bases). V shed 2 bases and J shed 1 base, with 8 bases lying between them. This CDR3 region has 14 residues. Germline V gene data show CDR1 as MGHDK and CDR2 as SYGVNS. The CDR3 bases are TGTGCCAGCAGTGAAGGCGGGGGGAACACTGAAGCTTTCTTT. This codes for CASSEGGGNTEAFF.

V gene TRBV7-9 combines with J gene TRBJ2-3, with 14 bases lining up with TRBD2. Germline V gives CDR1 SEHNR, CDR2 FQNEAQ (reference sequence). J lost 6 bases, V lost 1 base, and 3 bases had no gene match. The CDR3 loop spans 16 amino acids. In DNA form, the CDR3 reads TGTGCCAGCAGCTTAGTGGGACTAGCGGGAGTGGATACGCAGTATTTT. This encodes CASSLVGLAGVDTQYF.

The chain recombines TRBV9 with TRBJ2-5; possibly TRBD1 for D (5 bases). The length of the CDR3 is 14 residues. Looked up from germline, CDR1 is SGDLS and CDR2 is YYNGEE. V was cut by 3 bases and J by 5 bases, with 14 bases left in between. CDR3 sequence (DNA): TGTGCCAGCAGCGGGGCAGGGAATTGGGAGACCCAGTACTTC. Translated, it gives CASSGAGNWETQYF.

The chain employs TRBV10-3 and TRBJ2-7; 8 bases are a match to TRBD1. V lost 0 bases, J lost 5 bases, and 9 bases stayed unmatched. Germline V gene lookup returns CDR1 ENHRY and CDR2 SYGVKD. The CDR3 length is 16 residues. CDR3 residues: CAISESGQGGIHEQYF. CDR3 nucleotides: TGTGCCATCAGTGAGTCCGGACAGGGTGGGATCCACGAGCAGTACTTC.

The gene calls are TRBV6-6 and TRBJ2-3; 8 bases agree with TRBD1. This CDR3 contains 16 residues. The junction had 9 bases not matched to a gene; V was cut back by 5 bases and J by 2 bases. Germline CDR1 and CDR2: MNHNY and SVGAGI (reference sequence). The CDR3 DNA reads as TGTGCCAGCAGTCACGCGACAGGGGCCAACACAGATACGCAGTATTTT. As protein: CASSHATGANTDTQYF.

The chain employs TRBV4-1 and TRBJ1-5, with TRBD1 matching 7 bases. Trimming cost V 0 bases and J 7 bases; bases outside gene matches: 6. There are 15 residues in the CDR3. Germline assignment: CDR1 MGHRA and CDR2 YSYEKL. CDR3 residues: CASSQDRTGVQPQHF. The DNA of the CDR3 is TGCGCCAGCAGCCAAGATCGGACAGGAGTACAGCCCCAGCATTTT.

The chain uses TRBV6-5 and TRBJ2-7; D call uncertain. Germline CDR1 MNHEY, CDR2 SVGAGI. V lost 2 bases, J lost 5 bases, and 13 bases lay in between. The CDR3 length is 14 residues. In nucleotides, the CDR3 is TGTGCCAGCAGTTACGGATCAGCGCTCGACGAGCAGTACTTC. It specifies CASSYGSALDEQYF.

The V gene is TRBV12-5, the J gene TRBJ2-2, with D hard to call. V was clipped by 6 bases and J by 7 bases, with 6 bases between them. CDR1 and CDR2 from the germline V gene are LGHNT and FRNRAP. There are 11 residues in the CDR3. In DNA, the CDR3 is TGTGCTAGTGGGTGGGTCGGGGAGCTGTTTTTT. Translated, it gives CASGWVGELFF.

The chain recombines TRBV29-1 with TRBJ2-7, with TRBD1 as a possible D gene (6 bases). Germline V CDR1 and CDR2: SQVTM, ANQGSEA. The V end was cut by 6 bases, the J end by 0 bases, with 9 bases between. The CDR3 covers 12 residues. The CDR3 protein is CSVNRDSYEQYF. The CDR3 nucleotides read TGCAGCGTCAACAGGGACTCCTACGAGCAGTACTTC.

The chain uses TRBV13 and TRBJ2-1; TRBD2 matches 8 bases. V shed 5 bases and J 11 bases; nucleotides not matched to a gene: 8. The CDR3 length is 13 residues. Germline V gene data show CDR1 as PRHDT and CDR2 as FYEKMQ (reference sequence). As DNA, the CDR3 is TGTGCCAGCAGCCCCGAGATAGCGGGAAAGCAGTTCTTC. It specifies CASSPEIAGKQFF.

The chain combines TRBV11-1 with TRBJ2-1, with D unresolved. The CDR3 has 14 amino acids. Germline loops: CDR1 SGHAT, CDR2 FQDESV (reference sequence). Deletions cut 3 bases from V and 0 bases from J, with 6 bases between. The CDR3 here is CASSLAGSYNEQFF. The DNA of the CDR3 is TGTGCCAGCAGCTTGGCTGGCTCCTACAATGAGCAGTTCTTC.

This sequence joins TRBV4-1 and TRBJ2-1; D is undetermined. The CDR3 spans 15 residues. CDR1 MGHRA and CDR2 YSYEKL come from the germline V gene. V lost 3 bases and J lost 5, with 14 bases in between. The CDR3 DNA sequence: TGCGCCAGCAGCCATTCTCCAGCGACGAACAATGAGCAGTTCTTC. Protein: CASSHSPATNNEQFF.

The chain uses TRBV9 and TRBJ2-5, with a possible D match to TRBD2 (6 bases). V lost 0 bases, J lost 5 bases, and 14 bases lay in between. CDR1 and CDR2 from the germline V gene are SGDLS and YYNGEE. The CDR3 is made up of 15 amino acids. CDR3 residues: CASSVDTGGVETQYF. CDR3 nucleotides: TGTGCCAGCAGCGTAGATACAGGAGGGGTGGAGACCCAGTACTTC.

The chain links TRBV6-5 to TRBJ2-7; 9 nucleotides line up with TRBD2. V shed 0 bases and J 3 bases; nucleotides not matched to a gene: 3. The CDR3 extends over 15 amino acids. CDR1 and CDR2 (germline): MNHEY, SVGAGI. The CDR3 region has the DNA TGTGCCAGCAGTTACTCGTCTAGCGGGGACTACGAGCAGTACTTC. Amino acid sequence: CASSYSSSGDYEQYF.